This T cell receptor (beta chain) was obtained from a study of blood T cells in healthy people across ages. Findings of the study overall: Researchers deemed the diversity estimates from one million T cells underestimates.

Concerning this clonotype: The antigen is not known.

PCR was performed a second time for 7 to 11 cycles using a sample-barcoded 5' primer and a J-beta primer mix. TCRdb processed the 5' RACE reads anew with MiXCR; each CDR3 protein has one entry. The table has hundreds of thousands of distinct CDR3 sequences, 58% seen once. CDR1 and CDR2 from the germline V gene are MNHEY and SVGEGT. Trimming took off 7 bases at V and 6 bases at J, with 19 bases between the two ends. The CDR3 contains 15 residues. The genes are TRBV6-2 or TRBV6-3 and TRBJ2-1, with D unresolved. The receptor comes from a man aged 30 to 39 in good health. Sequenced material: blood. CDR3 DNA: TGTGCCAGCATAAACGACGGACGGATTATCAATGAGCAGTTCTTC. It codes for CASINDGRIINEQFF.